This is a list of T cell receptor beta chains from one sample in a study of T cell responses to AZD1222 COVID-19 vaccine. The assay was immunoSEQ multiplex PCR, and TCRdb's table has in-frame clones only and misses some. Of more than 100,000 clones in the sample, about nine tenths were seen once. The material sequenced was peripheral blood, taken 28 days after the second AZD1222 dose. The receptors originated from an adult who received the AZD1222 COVID-19 vaccine. The conserved cysteine and the conserved F or W are not part of the CDR3 here.

J: TRBJ2-1; V: TRBV4-2; CDR3: ASSHDPLGAGGTDDNEQF
J: TRBJ1-2; V: TRBV24-1; CDR3: ATSDWTGEEIDYGYT
J: TRBJ2-7; V: TRBV5-1; CDR3: ASSSTSGASYEQY
J: TRBJ1-5; V: TRBV6-4; CDR3: ARRRPYEKDRGHGQPQH
J: TRBJ2-3; V: TRBV4-3; CDR3: ASRRSGSYSSTDTQY
J: TRBJ1-3; V: TRBV10-3; CDR3: AITKDPLGNTIY
J: TRBJ1-1; V: TRBV5-1; CDR3: ASRKREANTEAF
J: TRBJ2-2; V: TRBV6-2/TRBV6-3; CDR3: ASSYSGQPLTGELF
J: TRBJ1-2; V: TRBV9; CDR3: ASNRDRGSYGYT
J: TRBJ1-2; V: TRBV5-6; CDR3: ASSPQGVGYGYT
J: TRBJ1-2; V: TRBV3-1/TRBV3-2; CDR3: ASSPLRGGGYT
J: TRBJ1-1; V: TRBV7-8; CDR3: ASSYPGSHTEAF
J: TRBJ1-5; V: TRBV7-2; CDR3: ASSLGSANQPQH
J: TRBJ2-2; V: TRBV5-1; CDR3: ASSSPGGAGTGELF
J: TRBJ1-6; V: TRBV11-2; CDR3: ASSTSPSPLH
J: TRBJ2-1; V: TRBV5-8; CDR3: ASSLIGNNEQF
J: TRBJ1-1; V: TRBV2; CDR3: ASIRQNTEAF
J: TRBJ2-5; V: TRBV6-2/TRBV6-3; CDR3: ASSYLTGDRETQY
J: TRBJ1-5; V: TRBV12-3/TRBV12-4; CDR3: ASSFNVNQPQH
J: TRBJ2-5; V: TRBV3-1/TRBV3-2; CDR3: ASSQRGDQETQY